One and the same sample provided the 19 T cell receptor beta chains below, sequenced in a study of T cell responses to AZD1222 COVID-19 vaccine. The assay was immunoSEQ multiplex PCR, and TCRdb's table has in-frame clones only and misses some. The profile covers tens of thousands of clones, with approximately 90% appearing a single time and approximately 3.1% taken by the ten largest. Here the sequenced sample was peripheral blood, taken 28 days after the second AZD1222 dose. The receptors were gathered from an adult who received the AZD1222 COVID-19 vaccine.

In this sample, this clone turned up a few times. This chain connects TRBV28 to TRBJ1-6; D remains ambiguous. Per the germline V gene, CDR1 is MDHEN and CDR2 is SYDVKM. CDR3 length: 15 amino acids. The V and J ends lost 8 bases and 5 bases respectively, with 16 bases between them. CDR3 DNA: TGTGCCAGCCGCCGAAGGGAAGTTGATAATTCACCCCTCCACTTT. This translates into CASRRREVDNSPLHF.

This chain connects TRBV5-5 to TRBJ2-5, with D perhaps matching TRBD1 (6 bases). CDR3 length: 14 residues. V lost 4 bases to trimming and J lost 4 bases, with 14 bases between them. Germline V gene lookup returns CDR1 SGHKS and CDR2 YYEKEE (reference sequence). In DNA form, the CDR3 reads TGTGCCAGCAGCCTCGTCGGGGACACAGAGACCCAGTACTTC. Amino acid sequence: CASSLVGDTETQYF.

The rearrangement links TRBV5-1 to TRBJ2-2; a possible D gene is TRBD2 (6 bases). From germline, CDR1 is SGHRS and CDR2 YFSETQ. The CDR3 length is 15 residues. Trimming took 2 bases from V and 0 from J, leaving 8 bases between them. Here the CDR3 DNA reads TGCGCCAGCAGCTTTAGCGGATCGAACACCGGGGAGCTGTTTTTT. As protein: CASSFSGSNTGELFF.

This chain links TRBV18 with TRBJ1-3; possibly TRBD1 for D (5 bases). Germline V gene data show CDR1 as KGHSH and CDR2 as LQKENI. The CDR3 is made up of 15 amino acids. Between the trimmed V and J ends, which lost 0 bases and 4 bases, there was a span of 10 bases. The CDR3 reads CASSPPGVQGNTIYF. CDR3 sequence (DNA): TGTGCCAGCTCACCACCAGGGGTGCAAGGAAACACCATATATTTT.

This clone was seen just once. J is TRBJ2-7 and V is TRBV7-9; D perhaps matches TRBD2 (6 bases). V lost 7 bases and J lost 0, with 10 bases in between. Germline assignment: CDR1 SEHNR and CDR2 FQNEAQ (reference sequence). The CDR3 extends over 13 amino acids. The CDR3, as DNA: TGTGCCAGCAACGACGGGAGCTCCTACGAGCAGTACTTC. It encodes CASNDGSSYEQYF.

The chain recombines TRBV29-1 with TRBJ1-1; D not certain. Per germline, CDR1 SQVTM and CDR2 ANQGSEA. V dropped 2 bases and J dropped 11 bases, with 15 bases sitting between them. There are 12 residues in the CDR3. The CDR3 DNA is TGCAGCGTTGAATACATTGGGGTGCTGGCTTTCTTT. Translating gives CSVEYIGVLAFF.

V gene TRBV19 combines with J gene TRBJ2-7; 7 nucleotides agree with TRBD1. V was pared by 8 bases and J by 5 bases, with 9 bases of the junction left unmatched. The germline CDR1 and CDR2 sequences are LNHDA and SQIVND (reference sequence). CDR3 length equals 13 residues. This CDR3 reads CASGKGGTNEQYF. The CDR3 bases are TGTGCCAGTGGAAAAGGGGGCACGAACGAGCAGTACTTC. Looking up the rest from reference TRBV19 and TRBJ2-7 gives the full variable domain: DGGITQSPKYLFRKEGQNVTLSCEQNLNHDAMYWYRQDPGQGLRLIYYSQIVNDFQKGDIAEGYSVSREKKESFPLTVTSAQKNPTAFYLCASGKGGTNEQYFGPGTRLTVT.

This rearrangement joins TRBV7-3 to TRBJ1-1, with TRBD1 identical over 8 bases. Germline values: CDR1 SGHTA, CDR2 FQGTGA. The CDR3 runs 13 residues. V trimming: 5 bases; J trimming: 4 bases; junction bases outside the gene matches: 3. CDR3 protein: CASSRDRGTEAFF. In nucleotides, the CDR3 is TGTGCCAGCAGCAGAGACAGGGGCACTGAAGCTTTCTTT.

The chain joins TRBV7-9 to TRBJ2-7; TRBD2 aligns across 7 bases. The CDR3 is 15 amino acids. J was trimmed by 1 base and V by 5 bases; bases with no gene match: 8. CDR1 and CDR2 (germline): SEHNR, FQNEAQ (reference sequence). In DNA form, the CDR3 reads TGTGCCAGCAGCGAGAGCGGGATACCATCCTACGAGCAGTACTTC. As protein: CASSESGIPSYEQYF.

This clone was detected once. This sequence joins TRBV11-2 and TRBJ2-5; D is possibly TRBD2 (7 bases). The ends were cut back, 1 base at V and 1 base at J, with 16 bases in the middle. The CDR3 loop spans 17 amino acids. Germline assignment: CDR1 SGHAT and CDR2 FQNNGV. The CDR3 is CASSLVVTGGLQETQYF. DNA for the CDR3: TGTGCCAGCAGCTTAGTCGTTACGGGGGGCCTCCAAGAGACCCAGTACTTC.

The chain is built from TRBV6-5 and TRBJ2-7, with no clear D. V was pared by 6 bases and J by 4 bases, with 10 bases between. The CDR3 extends over 12 amino acids. In germline, CDR1 is MNHEY, CDR2 SVGAGI. The CDR3 is CASRSTVYEQYF. The CDR3 DNA is TGTGCCAGCAGATCTACAGTGTACGAGCAGTACTTC.

This sequence joins TRBV18 and TRBJ2-3; D is unresolved. V was trimmed by 5 bases and J by 3 bases, leaving 9 bases between them. CDR1 is KGHSH, CDR2 LQKENI, per germline. CDR3 length equals 13 residues. CDR3 in DNA: TGTGCCAGCTCAGCGAGACAAACAGATACGCAGTATTTT. Amino acid sequence: CASSARQTDTQYF. Combining the CDR3 with reference TRBV18 and TRBJ2-3 gives the whole variable domain NAGVMQNPRHLVRRRGQEARLRCSPMKGHSHVYWYRQLPEEGLKFMVYLQKENIIDESGMPKERFSAEFPKEGPSILRIQQVVRGDSAAYFCASSARQTDTQYFGPGTRLTVL.

This chain joins TRBV5-1 and TRBJ1-4, with 7 bases fitting TRBD1. Germline V CDR1 and CDR2: SGHRS, YFSETQ. This CDR3 region has 14 residues. Trimming took 4 bases from V and 9 from J; bases not matched to a gene: 9. CDR3 bases: TGCGCCAGCAGCCAGGCGGACAGGACCCAAAAACTGTTTTTT. Its translation is CASSQADRTQKLFF.

V and J are TRBV4-1 and TRBJ1-2; 7 nucleotides align to TRBD1. The V gene's germline CDR1 is MGHRA and CDR2 YSYEKL. The CDR3 has 16 amino acids. Trimming removed 0 bases from V and 5 bases from J; junction bases left unmatched: 9. As DNA, the CDR3 is TGCGCCAGCAGCCAAGAACGCCAAGGGGGCGGGTATGGCTACACCTTC. Translated: CASSQERQGGGYGYTF.

V usage is TRBV19 and J usage is TRBJ1-2, with TRBD1 matching 8 bases. The CDR3 has 17 residues. V lost 3 bases and J lost 1; bases outside the gene matches: 10. Germline-derived CDR1 and CDR2 are LNHDA and SQIVND (reference sequence). In DNA form, the CDR3 reads TGTGCCAGTAGTATCGCCGTGGCACAGGGGGTTAACTATGGCTACACCTTC. Translation gives CASSIAVAQGVNYGYTF.

J is TRBJ1-2 and V is TRBV6-6; no definite D call. The CDR3 sequence is 16 residues long. Germline V gene data show CDR1 as MNHNY and CDR2 as SVGAGI (reference sequence). V was shortened by 0 bases and J by 0 bases, with 11 bases between the two germline ends. The CDR3 nucleotides read TGTGCCAGCAGTTACTCAGGCAGAAATTCTAACTATGGCTACACCTTC. Protein: CASSYSGRNSNYGYTF.

The rearrangement uses TRBV18 and TRBJ2-1; TRBD1 aligns across 8 bases. The germline V gene encodes CDR1 KGHSH and CDR2 LQKENI. With V trimmed by 3 bases and J by 4 bases, 11 bases remained unmatched. This CDR3 contains 17 residues. The DNA of the CDR3 is TGTGCCAGCTCACCTCGCCTCCCGGGACAGGCTTACAATGAGCAGTTCTTC. Translating it yields CASSPRLPGQAYNEQFF.

This clone was observed a few times. V is TRBV30 and J is TRBJ1-1; a weak D match, TRBD1 (5 bases). Trimming cost V 4 bases and J 2 bases, with 14 bases left between them. This CDR3 has 14 amino acids. Germline loops: CDR1 GTSNPN, CDR2 SVGIG (reference sequence). CDR3 DNA sequence: TGTGCCTGGAAGGAGGGGCCCTCTAACACTGAAGCTTTCTTT. This sequence encodes CAWKEGPSNTEAFF.

The chain recombines TRBV4-2 with TRBJ2-2; 12 bases agree with TRBD2. The germline V gene encodes CDR1 LGHNA and CDR2 YNFKEQ. J was trimmed by 1 base and V by 3 bases; bases with no gene match: 3. The CDR3 is 17 residues long. CDR3 coding DNA: TGTGCCAGCAGCCATGGACTAGCGGGGAAGAACACCGGGGAGCTGTTTTTT. Translation: CASSHGLAGKNTGELFF.